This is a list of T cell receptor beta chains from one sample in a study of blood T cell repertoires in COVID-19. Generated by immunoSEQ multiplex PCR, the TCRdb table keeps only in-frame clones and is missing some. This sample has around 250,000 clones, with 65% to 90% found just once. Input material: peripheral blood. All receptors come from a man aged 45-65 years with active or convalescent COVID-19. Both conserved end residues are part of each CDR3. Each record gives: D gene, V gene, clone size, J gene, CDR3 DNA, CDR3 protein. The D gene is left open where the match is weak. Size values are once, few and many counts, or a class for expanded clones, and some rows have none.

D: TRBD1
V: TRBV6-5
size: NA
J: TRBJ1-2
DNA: TGTGCCAGCATCCCCGGACAGGGGACGCTCTATGGCTACACCTTC
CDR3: CASIPGQGTLYGYTF

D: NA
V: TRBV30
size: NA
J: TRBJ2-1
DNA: TGTGCCTGCTCCGGGGGACGGGGGTTAAATGAGCAGTTCTTC
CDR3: CACSGGRGLNEQFF

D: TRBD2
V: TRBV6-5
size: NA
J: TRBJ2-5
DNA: TGTGCCAGCACTATAACGGGAGGGGGGACCCAGTACTTC
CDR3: CASTITGGGTQYF

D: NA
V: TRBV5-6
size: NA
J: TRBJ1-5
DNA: TGTGCCAGCAGCGTGGGAGTAAGAGGTCCCCAGCATTTT
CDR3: CASSVGVRGPQHF

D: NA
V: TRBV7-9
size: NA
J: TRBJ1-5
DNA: TGTGCCAGCAGCTTAGGACAAGGGGGGGAAGGCAATCAGCCCCAGCATTTT
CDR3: CASSLGQGGEGNQPQHF

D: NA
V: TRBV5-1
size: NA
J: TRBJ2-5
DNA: TGCGCCAGCAGTACAAGCGGGTACCAAGAGACCCAGTACTTC
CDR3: CASSTSGYQETQYF

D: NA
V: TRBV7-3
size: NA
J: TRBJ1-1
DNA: TGTGCCAGCAGCCCCTCGCGGGACACTGAAGCTTTCTTT
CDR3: CASSPSRDTEAFF

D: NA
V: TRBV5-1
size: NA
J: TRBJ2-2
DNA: TGCGCCAGCAGCGGGAGGACGGCCACGAACACCGGGGAGCTGTTTTTT
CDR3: CASSGRTATNTGELFF

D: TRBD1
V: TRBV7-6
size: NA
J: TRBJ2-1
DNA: TGTGCCAGCAGCTTAGTAGCACAGGGGTCCTACAATGAGCAGTTCTTC
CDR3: CASSLVAQGSYNEQFF

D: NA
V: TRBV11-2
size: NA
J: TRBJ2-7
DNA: TGTGCCAGCAGTAGGGGTCCGGTTAACTACGAGCAGTACTTC
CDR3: CASSRGPVNYEQYF

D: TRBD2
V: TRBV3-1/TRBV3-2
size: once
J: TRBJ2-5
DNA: TGTGCCAGCAGCCTCCTAGGAGCGGGAGAGGGAGAGACCCAGTACTTC
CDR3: CASSLLGAGEGETQYF

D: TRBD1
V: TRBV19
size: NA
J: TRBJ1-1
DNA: TGTGCCAGTAGTCTTCTACAGGGGTACACTGAAGCTTTCTTT
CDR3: CASSLLQGYTEAFF

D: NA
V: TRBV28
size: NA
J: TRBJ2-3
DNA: TGTGCCAGCAGGTCTAACACAGATACGCAGTATTTT
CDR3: CASRSNTDTQYF

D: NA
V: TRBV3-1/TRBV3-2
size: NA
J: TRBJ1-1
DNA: TGTGCCAGCAGCCCAACGGGGGGAGGAACTGAAGCTTTCTTT
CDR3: CASSPTGGGTEAFF

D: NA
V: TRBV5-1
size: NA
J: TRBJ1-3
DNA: TGCGCCAGCAGCTTGGGAGACTCTGGAAACACCATATATTTT
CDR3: CASSLGDSGNTIYF

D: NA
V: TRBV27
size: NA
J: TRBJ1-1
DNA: TGTGCCAGCAGTTTGAGGGATAACACTGAAGCTTTCTTT
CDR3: CASSLRDNTEAFF

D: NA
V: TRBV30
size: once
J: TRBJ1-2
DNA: TGTGCCTGGAGCTTCCGGGAGGGTGGCTACACCTTC
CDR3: CAWSFREGGYTF

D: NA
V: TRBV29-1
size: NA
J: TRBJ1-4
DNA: TGCAGCGTTCGAGAGGGCTCCGGGGGTGAAAAACTGTTTTTT
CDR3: CSVREGSGGEKLFF

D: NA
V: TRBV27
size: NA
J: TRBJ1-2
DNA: TGTGCCAGCAATAGAGGCTACACCTTC
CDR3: CASNRGYTF

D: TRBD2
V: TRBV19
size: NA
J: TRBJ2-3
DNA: TGTGCCACAGCCATAGGGACTAGCATCACAGATACGCAGTATTTT
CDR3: CATAIGTSITDTQYF

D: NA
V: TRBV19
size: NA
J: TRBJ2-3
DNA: TGTGCCAGTAGTATAAACGGTTATGGCACAGATACGCAGTATTTT
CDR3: CASSINGYGTDTQYF

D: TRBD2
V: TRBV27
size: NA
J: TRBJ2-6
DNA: TGTGCCAGCAGTCCCCCCGGTGGGAGCGGGAGCTTCTCTGGGGCCAACGTCCTGACTTTC
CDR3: CASSPPGGSGSFSGANVLTF

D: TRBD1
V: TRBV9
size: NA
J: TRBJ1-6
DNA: TGTGCCAGCAGCGGAACAGGGGCGGATAATTCACCCCTCCACTTT
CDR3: CASSGTGADNSPLHF

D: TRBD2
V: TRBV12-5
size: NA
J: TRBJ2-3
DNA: TGTGCTAGTGTATCGGGAGGGGAGACAGATACGCAGTATTTT
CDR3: CASVSGGETDTQYF

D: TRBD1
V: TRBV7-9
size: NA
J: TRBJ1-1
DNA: TGTGCCAGCAGCTCCCGTACCGGGACAGGGGTCACTGAAGCTTTCTTT
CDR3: CASSSRTGTGVTEAFF

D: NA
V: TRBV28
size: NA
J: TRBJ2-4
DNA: TGTGCCAGCAGGCCCGGTGGGCACATTCAGTACTTC
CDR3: CASRPGGHIQYF

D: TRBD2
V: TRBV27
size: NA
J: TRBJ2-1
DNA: TGTGCCAGCAGTTTCCGTACTAGCGGGAGTTTGACCTATGAGCAGTTCTTC
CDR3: CASSFRTSGSLTYEQFF

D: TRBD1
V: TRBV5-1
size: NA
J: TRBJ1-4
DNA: TGCGCCAGCAGCCAGACAGGGAATTCTGAAAAACTGTTTTTT
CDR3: CASSQTGNSEKLFF

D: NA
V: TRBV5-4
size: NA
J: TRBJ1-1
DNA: TGTGCCAGCAGCTTGGGGCAGGGTTCCACTGAAGCTTTCTTT
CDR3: CASSLGQGSTEAFF

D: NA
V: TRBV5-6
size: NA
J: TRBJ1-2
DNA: TGTGCCAGCAGCTTGGAGCGGTACTATGGCTACACCTTC
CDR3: CASSLERYYGYTF

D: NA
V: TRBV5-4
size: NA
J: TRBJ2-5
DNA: TGTGCCAGCAGCTCTCCGGGAGTGACGTACCAAGAGACCCAGTACTTC
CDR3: CASSSPGVTYQETQYF

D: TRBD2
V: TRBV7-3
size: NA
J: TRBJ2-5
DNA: TGTGCCAGCAGCTTAACCGGCGGGGGCCAAGAGACCCAGTACTTC
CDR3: CASSLTGGGQETQYF

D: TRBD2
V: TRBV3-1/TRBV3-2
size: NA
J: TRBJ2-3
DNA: TGTGCCAGCAGCCAACGGGGAGGGGATACGCAGTATTTT
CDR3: CASSQRGGDTQYF

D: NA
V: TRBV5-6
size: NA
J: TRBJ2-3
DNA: TGTGCCAGCAGCTTTAATGGGGGCAAGGATACGCAGTATTTT
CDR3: CASSFNGGKDTQYF

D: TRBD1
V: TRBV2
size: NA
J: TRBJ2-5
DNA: TGTGCCACGTACTCCGGGACAGGGCAGGAGACCCAGTACTTC
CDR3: CATYSGTGQETQYF

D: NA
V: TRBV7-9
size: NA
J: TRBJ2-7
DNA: TGTGCCAGCAGCTCTGTTAGCGGTACCTACGAGCAGTACTTC
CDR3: CASSSVSGTYEQYF

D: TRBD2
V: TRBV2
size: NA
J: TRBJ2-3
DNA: TGTGCCAGCAGTGAGATAAGCGGGATAACAGATACGCAGTATTTT
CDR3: CASSEISGITDTQYF

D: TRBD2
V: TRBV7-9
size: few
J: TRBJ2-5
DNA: TGTGCCAGCAGCCCCGGACTAGCGGGAGAGACCCAGTACTTC
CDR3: CASSPGLAGETQYF

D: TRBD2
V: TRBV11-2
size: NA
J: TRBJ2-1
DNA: TGTGCCAGCAGCCTAAGCGGGATTTACAATGAGCAGTTCTTC
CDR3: CASSLSGIYNEQFF

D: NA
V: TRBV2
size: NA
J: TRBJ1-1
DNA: TGTGCCAGCGCAAGAGACAGTGAAGCTTTCTTT
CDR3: CASARDSEAFF

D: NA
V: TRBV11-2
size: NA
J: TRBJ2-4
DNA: TGTGCCAGCAGCGCCCTCCAGGGGAAAAACATTCAGTACTTC
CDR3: CASSALQGKNIQYF

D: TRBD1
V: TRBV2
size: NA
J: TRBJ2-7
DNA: TGTGCCAGCAGTGATACGGCAGGGGGATACTTC
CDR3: CASSDTAGGYF

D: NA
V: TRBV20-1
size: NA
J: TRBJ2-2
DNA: TGCAGTGCTAGTCACGGAGCCGGGGAGCTGTTTTTT
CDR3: CSASHGAGELFF

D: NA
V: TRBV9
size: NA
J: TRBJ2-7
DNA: TGTGCCAGCAGCGTAGCTGGGGGCCCCACCTACGAGCAGTACTTC
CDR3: CASSVAGGPTYEQYF